This passage covers 3 T cell receptor beta chains from one sample sequenced in a study of cytomegalovirus exposure and HLA in healthy donors. PCR amplification relied on 60 Vbeta primers (plus 13 Jbeta primers). Profiled with immunoSEQ multiplex PCR; TCRdb holds only in-frame clones, not every one. The table lists about 250,000 clones, 80% of them singletons. Sequenced material: PBMCs. These receptors originate from a girl aged 2 to 9 in good health and CMV-seronegative.

The CDR3 sequence: CASSGRDSYEQYF. The CDR3 nucleotides read TGTGCCAGCAGCGGCCGGGACTCCTACGAGCAGTACTTC. This chain links TRBV7-6 with TRBJ2-7; perhaps TRBD2 as D (5 bases). Germline V gives CDR1 SGHVS, CDR2 FNYEAQ. V lost 5 bases, J lost 0 bases, and 8 bases lay in between. This CDR3 region has 13 residues.

The chain uses TRBV6-1 and TRBJ2-1; TRBD2 matches at 8 bases. The length of the CDR3 is 15 residues. The ends lost 7 bases at V and 3 bases at J; junction bases unmatched: 8. Germline-derived CDR1 and CDR2 are MNHNS and SASEGT. DNA for the CDR3: TGTGCCAGCACCAGACTAGCGTGGGACTACAATGAGCAGTTCTTC. It translates to CASTRLAWDYNEQFF.

J is TRBJ1-2 and V is TRBV27; D is unresolved. Trimming left V 2 bases short and J 2 bases short, with 12 bases between. From germline, CDR1 is MNHEY and CDR2 SMNVEV (reference sequence). The CDR3 has 15 amino acids. The CDR3 DNA reads TGTGCCAGCAGTTTAAATAGCCCTCAAAACTATGGCTACACCTTC. Encoded protein: CASSLNSPQNYGYTF.